This paragraph covers one T cell receptor (gamma chain) sequence. What it binds is unknown. The template was reverse-transcribed extracted RNA. Multiplex PCR used pooled V-gene forward primers and a constant-region reverse primer to amplify CDR3s. TCRdb reran clone calling via CATT on the multiplex PCR reads. The sample lists over 25,000 gamma-chain clones, over 15% occurring once. The sorted cells were CD3+ Vdelta1+ Vdelta2- thymocytes from alphabeta-depleted thymus. Vdelta1+ thymocyte sorts reached between about 97% and 99.6% purity. This entry comes from a study of Vδ1+ human thymocytes. Regarding the study as a whole: Thymic delta-chain repertoires held roughly 20% Vdelta2 sequences and few Vdelta3, despite high sort purity. In the thymus, TRG and TRD repertoires looked highly polyclonal with Gaussian CDR3 lengths. Bulk repertoire data may be misinterpreted because of unexpected Vdelta2 sequences.

The CDR3 loop spans 14 amino acids. The V segment lost 6 bases and the J segment 0 bases; nucleotides outside the gene matches: 4. CDR1 and CDR2 from the germline V gene are VENAVY and YDSYNSRV. This clonotype originated in a boy younger than two who had congenital heart surgery. The material sequenced was Vdelta1+ gamma-delta thymocytes from the thymus. This sample's subset: FACS-sorted CD3+ TCRalphabeta- TCRVdelta1+ TCRVdelta2- thymocytes. The genes are TRGV8 and TRGJP2. CDR3 residues: CATWRNSSDWIKTF. The CDR3 region has the DNA TGTGCCACCTGGAGGAATAGTAGTGATTGGATCAAGACGTTT.